The rows below give T cell receptor beta chains drawn from one sample of a study of neurological immune-mediated disorders. MiXCR, run by TCRdb on the 5' RACE reads, gives a single entry per CDR3 protein. The sample includes about 79,000 distinct CDR3 sequences, over 12% of them seen just once. The source material was PBMCs. These receptor sequences come from a woman aged 50 to 60 in good health. The CDR3 runs from the conserved cysteine through the conserved F or W. D genes are given only for firm matches. Only some rows state a clone size, as once, few, many or a class for expanded clones.

d_call: .
cdr3_length: 15
v_call: TRBV7-2
j_call: TRBJ1-1
clone_size: many
cdr3_nt: TGTGCCAGCAGCTTAGTTCGGGGGGGGGTGACTGAAGCTTTCTTT
cdr3_aa: CASSLVRGGVTEAFF

d_call: TRBD1
cdr3_length: 14
v_call: TRBV10-3
j_call: TRBJ2-7
clone_size: many
cdr3_nt: TGTGCCATCAAGGGACAGGGGGACTCCTACGAGCAGTACTTC
cdr3_aa: CAIKGQGDSYEQYF

d_call: .
cdr3_length: 14
v_call: TRBV3-1
j_call: TRBJ2-1
clone_size: many
cdr3_nt: TGTGCCAGCAGCCAACGGGGACGCTCGGGTGAGCAGTTCTTC
cdr3_aa: CASSQRGRSGEQFF

d_call: .
cdr3_length: 14
v_call: TRBV5-1
j_call: TRBJ1-1
clone_size: many
cdr3_nt: TGCGCCAGCAGCCCCTCTACAGCGAACACTGAAGCTTTCTTT
cdr3_aa: CASSPSTANTEAFF

d_call: TRBD1
cdr3_length: 16
v_call: TRBV15
j_call: TRBJ2-7
clone_size: .
cdr3_nt: TGTGCCACCAGCAGCGGACTCGGACAGGGAATATACGAGCAGTACTTC
cdr3_aa: CATSSGLGQGIYEQYF

d_call: .
cdr3_length: 15
v_call: TRBV15
j_call: TRBJ2-5
clone_size: many
cdr3_nt: TGTGCCACCAGCAGAGATAACCGACAGCGCGAGACCCAGTACTTC
cdr3_aa: CATSRDNRQRETQYF

d_call: .
cdr3_length: 15
v_call: TRBV7-9
j_call: TRBJ2-7
clone_size: once
cdr3_nt: TGTGCCAGCAGCTTATGGGGGGGACAGAACTACGAGCAGTACTTC
cdr3_aa: CASSLWGGQNYEQYF

d_call: TRBD1
cdr3_length: 14
v_call: TRBV7-7
j_call: TRBJ2-5
clone_size: many
cdr3_nt: TGTGCCAGCAGCTCCGGACAGGGCGGAGAGACCCAGTACTTC
cdr3_aa: CASSSGQGGETQYF

d_call: TRBD2
cdr3_length: 16
v_call: TRBV4-2
j_call: TRBJ2-1
clone_size: many
cdr3_nt: TGTGCCAGCAGCCAAGATTTTAGCGGGAGTCTTAATGAGCAGTTCTTC
cdr3_aa: CASSQDFSGSLNEQFF

d_call: .
cdr3_length: 13
v_call: TRBV12-3/TRBV12-4
j_call: TRBJ1-1
clone_size: many
cdr3_nt: TGTGCCAGCACCCTTCGGGGGGGAACTGAAGCTTTCTTT
cdr3_aa: CASTLRGGTEAFF

d_call: .
cdr3_length: 16
v_call: TRBV5-1
j_call: TRBJ2-3
clone_size: many
cdr3_nt: TGCGCCAGCAGCTTGGGGACATCGCAATACACAGATACGCAGTATTTT
cdr3_aa: CASSLGTSQYTDTQYF

d_call: .
cdr3_length: 14
v_call: TRBV5-1
j_call: TRBJ2-2
clone_size: many
cdr3_nt: TGCGCCAGCTGCAACGGGGGGAACACCGGGGAGCTGTTTTTT
cdr3_aa: CASCNGGNTGELFF

d_call: TRBD1
cdr3_length: 13
v_call: TRBV29-1
j_call: TRBJ1-2
clone_size: many
cdr3_nt: TGCAGCATACGACAGGGACTTAACTATGGCTACACCTTC
cdr3_aa: CSIRQGLNYGYTF

d_call: TRBD1
cdr3_length: 13
v_call: TRBV20-1
j_call: TRBJ2-2
clone_size: many
cdr3_nt: TGCAGTGTAAGGGGGCGGTCTAGCGGGGAGCTGTTTTTT
cdr3_aa: CSVRGRSSGELFF

d_call: .
cdr3_length: 14
v_call: TRBV28
j_call: TRBJ1-6
clone_size: many
cdr3_nt: TGTGCCAGCAGTTTACTGGGCAGGGCATCACCCCTCCACTTT
cdr3_aa: CASSLLGRASPLHF

d_call: TRBD2
cdr3_length: 13
v_call: TRBV5-1
j_call: TRBJ2-1
clone_size: many
cdr3_nt: TGCGCCAGCAGCTTGGAGGGCGGGAGCCCGGGGTTCTTC
cdr3_aa: CASSLEGGSPGFF

d_call: .
cdr3_length: 13
v_call: TRBV7-8
j_call: TRBJ2-7
clone_size: many
cdr3_nt: TGTGCCAGCAGCTTCGGACGATCCTACGAGCAGTACTTC
cdr3_aa: CASSFGRSYEQYF

d_call: .
cdr3_length: 16
v_call: TRBV5-1
j_call: TRBJ2-1
clone_size: many
cdr3_nt: TGCGCCAGCAGCTTGGCCCTCTACAACTCCTACAATGAGCAGTTCTTC
cdr3_aa: CASSLALYNSYNEQFF

d_call: TRBD1
cdr3_length: 15
v_call: TRBV7-3
j_call: TRBJ1-1
clone_size: many
cdr3_nt: TGTGCCAGCAGCGCGACAGGGGGCATGAACACTGAAGCTTTCTTT
cdr3_aa: CASSATGGMNTEAFF

d_call: .
cdr3_length: 14
v_call: TRBV5-1
j_call: TRBJ1-2
clone_size: many
cdr3_nt: TGCGCCAGCAGCGTCGGGCCAAATAACTATGGCTACACCTTC
cdr3_aa: CASSVGPNNYGYTF

d_call: TRBD1
cdr3_length: 14
v_call: TRBV6-5
j_call: TRBJ2-7
clone_size: .
cdr3_nt: TGTGCCAGCAGTCTCAGGACAGGTCCCTACGAGCAGTACTTC
cdr3_aa: CASSLRTGPYEQYF

d_call: TRBD1
cdr3_length: 15
v_call: TRBV20-1
j_call: TRBJ1-3
clone_size: many
cdr3_nt: TGCAGTGCTAGAGCCGACAGGGAGTGGGGAAACACCATATATTTT
cdr3_aa: CSARADREWGNTIYF

d_call: .
cdr3_length: 16
v_call: TRBV15
j_call: TRBJ2-3
clone_size: many
cdr3_nt: TGTGCCACCAGCCGCGGGACTTCACGACCGACAGATACGCAGTATTTT
cdr3_aa: CATSRGTSRPTDTQYF

d_call: .
cdr3_length: 13
v_call: TRBV6-1
j_call: TRBJ1-4
clone_size: many
cdr3_nt: TGTGCCAGCAGTGAGTACACGATCGGAAAACTGTTTTTT
cdr3_aa: CASSEYTIGKLFF

d_call: TRBD1
cdr3_length: 15
v_call: TRBV7-8
j_call: TRBJ2-7
clone_size: many
cdr3_nt: TGTGCCAGCAGCGAACTGGGACAGGGGAAATACGAGCAGTACTTC
cdr3_aa: CASSELGQGKYEQYF

d_call: .
cdr3_length: 16
v_call: TRBV7-9
j_call: TRBJ2-2
clone_size: .
cdr3_nt: TGTGCCAGCAGCTTTAACGGCGGGCTGAACACCGGGGAGCTGATTTTT
cdr3_aa: CASSFNGGLNTGELIF

d_call: .
cdr3_length: 14
v_call: TRBV20-1
j_call: TRBJ1-5
clone_size: many
cdr3_nt: TGCAGTGCTGCCTTCAGGGGAAGCAATCAGCCCCAGCATTTT
cdr3_aa: CSAAFRGSNQPQHF

d_call: .
cdr3_length: 13
v_call: TRBV29-1
j_call: TRBJ1-1
clone_size: many
cdr3_nt: TGCAGCGTTGTCGAACACATCAACACTGAAGCTTTCTTT
cdr3_aa: CSVVEHINTEAFF

d_call: TRBD2
cdr3_length: 22
v_call: TRBV9
j_call: TRBJ2-1
clone_size: .
cdr3_nt: TGTGTCAGCAGCGCTCCCTTGGGGACTAGCGGGGGACCCCGTAGCTACTACAATGAGCAGTTCTTC
cdr3_aa: CVSSAPLGTSGGPRSYYNEQFF

d_call: .
cdr3_length: 12
v_call: TRBV5-1
j_call: TRBJ2-1
clone_size: many
cdr3_nt: TGCGCCAGCATGGGTCTGGGCGATGAGCAGTTCTTC
cdr3_aa: CASMGLGDEQFF

d_call: .
cdr3_length: 14
v_call: TRBV28
j_call: TRBJ1-1
clone_size: many
cdr3_nt: TGTGCCAGCGGTCTCCATGGGGGGGCGGATGAAGCTTTCTTT
cdr3_aa: CASGLHGGADEAFF

d_call: .
cdr3_length: 11
v_call: TRBV11-2
j_call: TRBJ2-1
clone_size: many
cdr3_nt: TGTGCCAGCAGCAGGTCCAATGAGCAGTTCTTC
cdr3_aa: CASSRSNEQFF

d_call: TRBD2
cdr3_length: 17
v_call: TRBV27
j_call: TRBJ2-1
clone_size: many
cdr3_nt: TGTGCCAGCAGTTTAATCTCAGGGACTAGCGGGGGGGGTGAGCAGTTCTTC
cdr3_aa: CASSLISGTSGGGEQFF

d_call: TRBD1
cdr3_length: 14
v_call: TRBV5-1
j_call: TRBJ1-5
clone_size: many
cdr3_nt: TGCGCCAGCAGCTTGGGACAGGGGGATCAGCCCCAGCATTTT
cdr3_aa: CASSLGQGDQPQHF

d_call: .
cdr3_length: 15
v_call: TRBV12-3/TRBV12-4
j_call: TRBJ2-6
clone_size: many
cdr3_nt: TGTGCCAGCAGTTCCGGCGGTGCTGGGGCCAACGTCCTGACTTTC
cdr3_aa: CASSSGGAGANVLTF

d_call: .
cdr3_length: 17
v_call: TRBV28
j_call: TRBJ1-5
clone_size: many
cdr3_nt: TGTGCCAGCAGCCCAGCGTCTACCGCAGTATGGAATCAGCCCCAGCATTTT
cdr3_aa: CASSPASTAVWNQPQHF

d_call: .
cdr3_length: 16
v_call: TRBV20-1
j_call: TRBJ1-5
clone_size: many
cdr3_nt: TGCAGTGCTAGAGATCGATTTAGTCTGGGCAATCAGCCCCAGCATTTT
cdr3_aa: CSARDRFSLGNQPQHF

d_call: TRBD2
cdr3_length: 14
v_call: TRBV20-1
j_call: TRBJ2-5
clone_size: many
cdr3_nt: TGCAGTGCGACCAGCGGGGGGGCCGAGGAGACCCAGTACTTC
cdr3_aa: CSATSGGAEETQYF

d_call: .
cdr3_length: 16
v_call: TRBV6-5
j_call: TRBJ2-7
clone_size: many
cdr3_nt: TGTGCCAGCAGTTACTCTATTAGTAAACTTAGCTACGAGCAGTACTTC
cdr3_aa: CASSYSISKLSYEQYF

d_call: TRBD1
cdr3_length: 13
v_call: TRBV14
j_call: TRBJ2-7
clone_size: .
cdr3_nt: TGTGCCAGCAGCCCGGGGACAGTCTGCGAGCAGTACTTC
cdr3_aa: CASSPGTVCEQYF

d_call: .
cdr3_length: 14
v_call: TRBV28
j_call: TRBJ1-1
clone_size: many
cdr3_nt: TGTGCCAGCAGTTTTGGGGGGGCTTACACTGAAGCTTTCTTT
cdr3_aa: CASSFGGAYTEAFF